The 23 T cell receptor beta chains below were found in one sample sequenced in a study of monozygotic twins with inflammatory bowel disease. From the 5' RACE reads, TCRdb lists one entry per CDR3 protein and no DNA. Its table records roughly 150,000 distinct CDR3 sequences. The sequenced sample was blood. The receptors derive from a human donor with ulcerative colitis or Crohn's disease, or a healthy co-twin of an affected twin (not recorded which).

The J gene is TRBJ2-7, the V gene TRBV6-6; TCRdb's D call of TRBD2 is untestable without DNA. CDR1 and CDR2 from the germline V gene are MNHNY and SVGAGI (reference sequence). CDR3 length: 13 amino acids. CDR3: CASSPTSGVEQYF.

The CDR3 spells CASSIGELSYEQYF. This chain connects TRBV5-1 to TRBJ2-7; TCRdb lists TRBD2, though no DNA is available to test this call. The CDR3 runs 14 residues. Per the germline V gene, CDR1 is SGHRS and CDR2 is YFSETQ.

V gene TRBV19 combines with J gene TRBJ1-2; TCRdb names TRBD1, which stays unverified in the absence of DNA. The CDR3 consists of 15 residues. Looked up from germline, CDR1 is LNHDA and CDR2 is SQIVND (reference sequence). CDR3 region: CASSKGQGIDYGYTF.

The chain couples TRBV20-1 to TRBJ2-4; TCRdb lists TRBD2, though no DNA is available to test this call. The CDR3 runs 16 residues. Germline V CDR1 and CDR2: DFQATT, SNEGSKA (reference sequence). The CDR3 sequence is CSAFPLSGVGKNIQYF.

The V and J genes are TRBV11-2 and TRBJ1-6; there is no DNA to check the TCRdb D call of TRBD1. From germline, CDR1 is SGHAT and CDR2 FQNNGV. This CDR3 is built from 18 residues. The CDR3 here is CASSTRPPGQGGYSPLHF.

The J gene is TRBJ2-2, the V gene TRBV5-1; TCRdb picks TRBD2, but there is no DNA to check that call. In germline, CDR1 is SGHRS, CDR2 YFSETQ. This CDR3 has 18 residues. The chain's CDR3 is CASSLALAGAKNTGELFF. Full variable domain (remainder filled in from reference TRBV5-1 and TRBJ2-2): KAGVTQTPRYLIKTRGQQVTLSCSPISGHRSVSWYQQTPGQGLQFLFEYFSETQRNKGNFPGRFSGRQFSNSRSEMNVSTLELGDSALYLCASSLALAGAKNTGELFFGEGSRLTVL.

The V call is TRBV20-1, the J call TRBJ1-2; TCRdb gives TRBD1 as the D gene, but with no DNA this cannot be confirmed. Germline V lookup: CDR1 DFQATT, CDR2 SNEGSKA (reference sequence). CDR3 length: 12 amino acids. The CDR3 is CSASPGSWGYTF.

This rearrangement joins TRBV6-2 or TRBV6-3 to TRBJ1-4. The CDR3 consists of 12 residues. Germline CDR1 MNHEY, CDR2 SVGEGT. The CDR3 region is CASSQSREKLFF.

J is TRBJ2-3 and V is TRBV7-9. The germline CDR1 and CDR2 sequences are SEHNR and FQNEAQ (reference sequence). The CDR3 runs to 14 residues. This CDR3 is CASSSHTPADTQYF.

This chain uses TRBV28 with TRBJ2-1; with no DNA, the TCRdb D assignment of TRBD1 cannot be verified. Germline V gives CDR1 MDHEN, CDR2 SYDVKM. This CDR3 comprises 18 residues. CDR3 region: CASLSRDRGFGWSDEQFF.

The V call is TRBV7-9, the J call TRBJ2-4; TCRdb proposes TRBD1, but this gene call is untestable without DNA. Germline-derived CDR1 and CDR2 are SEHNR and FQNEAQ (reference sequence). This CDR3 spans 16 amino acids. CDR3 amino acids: CASSLTPHPGGDIQYF.

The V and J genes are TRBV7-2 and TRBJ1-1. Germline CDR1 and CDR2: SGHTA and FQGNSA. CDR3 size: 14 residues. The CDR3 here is CASSLGARARGAFF. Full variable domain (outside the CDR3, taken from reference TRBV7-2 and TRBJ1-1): GAGVSQSPSNKVTEKGKDVELRCDPISGHTALYWYRQSLGQGLEFLIYFQGNSAPDKSGLPSDRFSAERTGGSVSTLTIQRTQQEDSAVYLCASSLGARARGAFFGQGTRLTVV.

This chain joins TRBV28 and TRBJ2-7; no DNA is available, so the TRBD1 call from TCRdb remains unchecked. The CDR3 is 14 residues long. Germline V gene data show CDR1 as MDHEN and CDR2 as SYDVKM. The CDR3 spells CASSFGQGGYEQYF.

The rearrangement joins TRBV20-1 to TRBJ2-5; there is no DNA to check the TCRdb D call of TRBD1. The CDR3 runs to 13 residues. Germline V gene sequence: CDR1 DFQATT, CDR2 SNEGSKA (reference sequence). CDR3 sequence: CRGALGGVETQYF.

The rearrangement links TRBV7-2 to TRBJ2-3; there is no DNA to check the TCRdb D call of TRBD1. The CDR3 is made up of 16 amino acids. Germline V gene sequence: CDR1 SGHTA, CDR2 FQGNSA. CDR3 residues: CASSLAGRKGGDTQYF.

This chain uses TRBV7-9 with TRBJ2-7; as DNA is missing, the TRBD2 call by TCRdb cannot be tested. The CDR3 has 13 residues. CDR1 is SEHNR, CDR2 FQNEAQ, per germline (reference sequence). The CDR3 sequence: CASSHSGGNEQYF.

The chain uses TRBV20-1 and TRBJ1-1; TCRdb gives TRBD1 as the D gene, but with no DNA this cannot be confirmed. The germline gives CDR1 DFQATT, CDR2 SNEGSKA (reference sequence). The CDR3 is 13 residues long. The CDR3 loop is CSARDRTDGEAFF.

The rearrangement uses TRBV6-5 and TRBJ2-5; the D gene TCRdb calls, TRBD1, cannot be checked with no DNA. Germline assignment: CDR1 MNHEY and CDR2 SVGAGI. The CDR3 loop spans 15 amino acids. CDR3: CASSYGGGPGETQYF.

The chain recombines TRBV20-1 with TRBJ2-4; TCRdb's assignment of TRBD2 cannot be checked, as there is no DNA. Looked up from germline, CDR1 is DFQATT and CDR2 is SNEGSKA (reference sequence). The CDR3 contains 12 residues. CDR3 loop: CSARRGRDIQYF.

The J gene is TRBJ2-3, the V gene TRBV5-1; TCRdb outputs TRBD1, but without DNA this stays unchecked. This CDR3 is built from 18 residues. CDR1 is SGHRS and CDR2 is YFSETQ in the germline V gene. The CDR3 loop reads CASSLAKRGAFLTDTQYF. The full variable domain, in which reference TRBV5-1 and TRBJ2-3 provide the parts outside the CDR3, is KAGVTQTPRYLIKTRGQQVTLSCSPISGHRSVSWYQQTPGQGLQFLFEYFSETQRNKGNFPGRFSGRQFSNSRSEMNVSTLELGDSALYLCASSLAKRGAFLTDTQYFGPGTRLTVL.

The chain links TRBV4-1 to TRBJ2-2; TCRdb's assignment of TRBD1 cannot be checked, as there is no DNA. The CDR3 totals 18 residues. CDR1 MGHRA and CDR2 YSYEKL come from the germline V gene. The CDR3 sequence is CASSQDRGEGKNTGELFF.

The CDR3 spells CASRGYRGPNYGYTF. The chain couples TRBV2 to TRBJ1-2; TCRdb calls TRBD1, which cannot be checked without DNA. Germline CDR1 is SNHLY and CDR2 is FYNNEI. CDR3 length: 15 residues.

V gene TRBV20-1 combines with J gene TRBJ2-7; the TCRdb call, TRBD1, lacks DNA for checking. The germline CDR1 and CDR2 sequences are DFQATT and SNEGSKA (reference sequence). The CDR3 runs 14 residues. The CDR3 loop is CSASQGLSPSEQYF.